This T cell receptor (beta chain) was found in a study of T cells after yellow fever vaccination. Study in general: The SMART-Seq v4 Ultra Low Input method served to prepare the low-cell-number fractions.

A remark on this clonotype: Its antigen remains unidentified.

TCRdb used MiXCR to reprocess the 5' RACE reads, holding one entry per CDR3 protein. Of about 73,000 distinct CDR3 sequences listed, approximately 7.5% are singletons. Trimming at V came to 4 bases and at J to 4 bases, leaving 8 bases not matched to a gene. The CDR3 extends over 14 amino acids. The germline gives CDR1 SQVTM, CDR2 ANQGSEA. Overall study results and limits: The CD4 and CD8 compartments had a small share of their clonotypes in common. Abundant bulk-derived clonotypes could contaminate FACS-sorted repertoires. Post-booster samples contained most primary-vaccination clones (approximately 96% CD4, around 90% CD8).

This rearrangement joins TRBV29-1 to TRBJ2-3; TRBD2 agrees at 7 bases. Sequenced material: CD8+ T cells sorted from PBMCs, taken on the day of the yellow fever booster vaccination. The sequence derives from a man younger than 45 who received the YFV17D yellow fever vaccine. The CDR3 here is CSVGREGTPDTQYF. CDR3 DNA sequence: TGCAGCGTTGGGAGGGAGGGGACCCCAGATACGCAGTATTTT.